The 14 T cell receptor beta chains in this list originate from one sample, sequenced in a study of CXCR4 blockade with PD-1 therapy in pancreatic cancer. Using immunoSEQ multiplex PCR, the repertoire was profiled, and TCRdb retains in-frame clones only, with some absent. In the table there are 3,200 or so clones, 50% of which are singletons. Material for sequencing was tumor tissue. These receptors were collected from a human donor with pancreatic ductal adenocarcinoma.

By frequency in the sample, this clone is medium-sized (0.01 to 0.1%). Here the CDR3 reads CASSLPNAPNEQFF. CDR3 coding DNA: TGTGCCAGCAGCTTACCCAACGCCCCCAATGAGCAGTTCTTC. The chain recombines TRBV11-3 with TRBJ2-1; no reliable D call. The CDR3 has 14 residues. CDR1 is SGHNT, CDR2 YENEEA, per germline. Trimming took 2 bases from V and 6 from J, leaving 11 bases between them.

This clone was detected only a few times. This chain links TRBV9 with TRBJ2-1; no reliable D call. Trimming cost V 3 bases and J 8 bases, with 21 bases left between them. This CDR3 region has 16 residues. The germline CDR1 and CDR2 sequences are SGDLS and YYNGEE. The CDR3 coding sequence is TGTGCCAGCAGCGCCACCCCAAAAATGGCCCCACATGAGCAGTTCTTC. Amino acid sequence: CASSATPKMAPHEQFF. Supplemented by reference TRBV9 and TRBJ2-1, the full variable domain reads DSGVTQTPKHLITATGQRVTLRCSPRSGDLSVYWYQQSLDQGLQFLIQYYNGEERAKGNILERFSAQQFPDLHSELNLSSLELGDSALYFCASSATPKMAPHEQFFGPGTRLTVL.

V usage is TRBV19 and J usage is TRBJ2-7; perhaps TRBD1 as D (6 bases). The CDR3 runs 16 residues. With 5 bases removed from V and 0 bases from J, the gap between germline ends came to 17 bases. Germline values: CDR1 LNHDA, CDR2 SQIVND (reference sequence). The DNA of the CDR3 is TGTGCCAGTAGTGGGGTGCGGACAGTGAGCTCCTACGAGCAGTACTTC. This encodes CASSGVRTVSSYEQYF.

This clone rates as large. The V call is TRBV9, the J call TRBJ2-2, with D possibly being TRBD1 (5 bases). This CDR3 region has 14 residues. The V gene's germline CDR1 is SGDLS and CDR2 YYNGEE. Trimming cost V 4 bases and J 1 base, with 8 bases left between them. The CDR3 DNA sequence: TGTGCCAGCAGCCCCGGACAGAACACCGGGGAGCTGTTTTTT. It specifies CASSPGQNTGELFF.

This chain uses TRBV7-2 with TRBJ1-1; the match to TRBD1 covers 7 bases. The CDR3 contains 13 residues. J was trimmed by 9 bases and V by 1 base; bases with no gene match: 5. Germline V gives CDR1 SGHTA, CDR2 FQGNSA. For the CDR3, the DNA is TGTGCCAGCAGCTTAGGACAGGGTCAAAAAGCTTTCTTT. It translates to CASSLGQGQKAFF.

The V call is TRBV14, the J call TRBJ1-1; D gene unclear. The CDR3 sequence is 16 residues long. Germline V CDR1 and CDR2: SGHDN, FVKESK. Trimming stripped 2 bases from V and 0 bases from J, with 13 bases between. The CDR3 sequence is CASSQRYGALNTEAFF. The CDR3 bases are TGTGCCAGCAGCCAAAGATACGGAGCTTTGAACACTGAAGCTTTCTTT.

This clone was counted between two and nine times. Germline and junction disagree at one end, which may indicate a read error. The chain couples TRBV9 to TRBJ2-7, with 14 nucleotides matching TRBD2. Germline V lookup: CDR1 SGDLS, CDR2 YYNGEE. This CDR3 has 16 residues. This CDR3 reads CASSVDWTSGRYEQYF. The CDR3 DNA reads TGTGCCAGCAGTGTAGACTGGACTAGCGGGAGGTACGAGCAGTACTTC.

This clone was found a few times. The chain couples TRBV18 to TRBJ2-7; TRBD2 aligns across 7 bases. CDR3 length equals 15 residues. V was pared by 3 bases and J by 7 bases, with 12 bases of the junction left unmatched. Germline CDR1 reads KGHSH; CDR2 reads LQKENI. The CDR3 loop is CASSPPSGKGREQYF. CDR3 DNA: TGTGCCAGCTCACCCCCGAGCGGGAAGGGGAGGGAGCAGTACTTC. The full variable domain, in which reference TRBV18 and TRBJ2-7 provide the parts outside the CDR3, is NAGVMQNPRHLVRRRGQEARLRCSPMKGHSHVYWYRQLPEEGLKFMVYLQKENIIDESGMPKERFSAEFPKEGPSILRIQQVVRGDSAAYFCASSPPSGKGREQYFGPGTRLTVT.

This clone was seen a handful of times. The chain joins TRBV11-3 to TRBJ2-5, with D hard to call. The CDR3 length is 15 residues. Germline lookup yields CDR1 SGHNT and CDR2 YENEEA. Trimming stripped 6 bases from V and 2 bases from J, with 16 bases between. DNA of the CDR3: TGTGCCAGCAGTTCGGACGGAGCGTTACAAGAGACCCAGTACTTC. Amino acids: CASSSDGALQETQYF.

The rearrangement joins TRBV19 to TRBJ1-1, with D perhaps TRBD1 (6 bases). CDR3 length: 14 amino acids. CDR1 is LNHDA and CDR2 is SQIVND in the germline V gene (reference sequence). V was cut by 10 bases and J by 1 base, with 16 bases left in between. The CDR3 DNA sequence: TGTGCCACGCGATCAAGGGGACAGAACACTGAAGCTTTCTTT. Its protein product is CATRSRGQNTEAFF.

The chain links TRBV11-3 to TRBJ2-2, with D possibly matching TRBD2 (6 bases). The germline V gene encodes CDR1 SGHNT and CDR2 YENEEA. Between the trimmed V and J ends, which lost 2 bases and 5 bases, there was a span of 15 bases. This CDR3 is 16 amino acids long. The CDR3 DNA sequence: TGTGCCAGCAGCTTAAAGCCAGCGGGTGCAACCGGGGAGCTGTTTTTT. It specifies CASSLKPAGATGELFF.

The chain is built from TRBV18 and TRBJ2-6; possible D gene TRBD2, 5 bases. The germline V gene has CDR1 KGHSH and CDR2 LQKENI. Trimming shortened V by 3 bases and J by 0 bases, and 12 bases separated the two germline ends. The CDR3 spans 17 residues. CDR3 DNA sequence: TGTGCCAGCTCACCCCCAGCGGCCCTCTCTGGGGCCAACGTCCTGACTTTC. It specifies CASSPPAALSGANVLTF.

A word on this clone: A base remains ambiguous or unread, so its encoded residue is written X. J is TRBJ2-1 and V is TRBV15, with TRBD1 matching over 8 bases. With 4 bases clipped from V and 6 bases from J, the junction kept 5 bases outside the gene matches. Germline CDR1 and CDR2: LNHNV and YYDKDF (reference sequence). The CDR3 runs to 14 residues. CDR3 sequence (DNA): TGTGCCACCAGCARGGACAGGGCGGGCAATGAGCAGTTCTTC. Amino acid sequence: CATSXDRAGNEQFF.

Remarks on this clone: A read error may produce the germline difference seen at one junction end. The chain uses TRBV6-8 and TRBJ2-5, with D perhaps TRBD1 (6 bases). This CDR3 comprises 12 residues. From germline, CDR1 is MNHGY and CDR2 SAAAGT. The CDR3 protein is CVSTGPQETQYF. In DNA form, the CDR3 reads TGTGTCAGCACAGGGCCCCAAGAGACCCAGTACTTC.